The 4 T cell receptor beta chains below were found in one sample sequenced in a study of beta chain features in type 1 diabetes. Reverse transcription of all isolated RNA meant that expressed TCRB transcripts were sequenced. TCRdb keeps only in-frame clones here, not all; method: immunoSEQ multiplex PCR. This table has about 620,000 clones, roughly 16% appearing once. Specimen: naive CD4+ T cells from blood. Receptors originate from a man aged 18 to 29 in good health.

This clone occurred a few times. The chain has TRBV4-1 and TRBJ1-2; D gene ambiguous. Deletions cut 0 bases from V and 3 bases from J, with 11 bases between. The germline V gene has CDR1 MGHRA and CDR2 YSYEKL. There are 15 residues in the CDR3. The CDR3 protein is CASSQENPAHYGYTF. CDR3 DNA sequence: TGCGCCAGCAGCCAAGAAAACCCGGCGCACTATGGCTACACCTTC.

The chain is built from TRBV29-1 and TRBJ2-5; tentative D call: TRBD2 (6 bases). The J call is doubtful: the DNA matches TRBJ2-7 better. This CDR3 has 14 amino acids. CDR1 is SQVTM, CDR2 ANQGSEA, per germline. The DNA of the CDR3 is TGCAGCGTTGAAGAGAACCGCGGGACCTACGAGCAGTACTTC. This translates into CSVEENRGTYEQYF.

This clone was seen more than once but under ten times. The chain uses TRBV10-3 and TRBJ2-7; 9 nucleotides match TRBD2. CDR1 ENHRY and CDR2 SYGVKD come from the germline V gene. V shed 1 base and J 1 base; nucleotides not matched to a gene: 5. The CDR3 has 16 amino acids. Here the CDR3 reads CAISEFSGSLSYEQYF. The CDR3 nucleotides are TGTGCCATCAGTGAGTTTAGCGGGAGCCTGTCCTACGAGCAGTACTTC.

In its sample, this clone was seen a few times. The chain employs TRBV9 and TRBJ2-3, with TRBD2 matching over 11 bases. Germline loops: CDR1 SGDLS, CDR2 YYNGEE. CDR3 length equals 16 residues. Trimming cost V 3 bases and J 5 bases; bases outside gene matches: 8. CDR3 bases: TGTGCCAGCAGCGGGGGACTAGCGGTCCGAGGAGATACGCAGTATTTT. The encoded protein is CASSGGLAVRGDTQYF.